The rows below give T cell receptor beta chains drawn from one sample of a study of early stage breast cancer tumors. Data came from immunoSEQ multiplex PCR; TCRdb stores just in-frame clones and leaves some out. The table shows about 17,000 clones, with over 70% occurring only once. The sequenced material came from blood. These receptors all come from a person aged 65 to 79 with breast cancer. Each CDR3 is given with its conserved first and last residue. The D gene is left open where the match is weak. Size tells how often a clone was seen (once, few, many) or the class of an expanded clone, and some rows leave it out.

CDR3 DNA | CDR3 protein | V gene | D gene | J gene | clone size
TGCGCCAGCAGCCACCTACCGGGACAGGGAAATGAAAAACTGTTTTTT | CASSHLPGQGNEKLFF | TRBV4-1 | TRBD1 | TRBJ1-4 | -
TGTGCCTGGAGTGCGGGGCAAGAGACCCAGTACTTC | CAWSAGQETQYF | TRBV30 | - | TRBJ2-5 | -
TGCGCCAGCAGCTTGGGATCTTCGGGGGGTCAGCCCCAGCATTTT | CASSLGSSGGQPQHF | TRBV5-1 | - | TRBJ1-5 | -
TGCGCCAGCAGCTTGGTAGGGGGGGGCTCCTACAATGAGCAGTTCTTC | CASSLVGGGSYNEQFF | TRBV5-1 | - | TRBJ2-1 | -
TGTGCCAGCTCACCACAGGGGGGGCTGAGGAACACTGAAGCTTTCTTT | CASSPQGGLRNTEAFF | TRBV18 | - | TRBJ1-1 | -
TGTGCCAGCAGTGAAGACAGTCTCTCTGGAAACACCATATATTTT | CASSEDSLSGNTIYF | TRBV2 | - | TRBJ1-3 | -
TGTGCCAGCAGCTTGTTGATGGCGGATGGAAACACCATATATTTT | CASSLLMADGNTIYF | TRBV7-9 | - | TRBJ1-3 | -
TGTGCCAGCAGTTACTCGAGTCATAACTCCTACGAGCAGTACTTC | CASSYSSHNSYEQYF | TRBV6-5 | - | TRBJ2-7 | once
TGTGCCAGCTCACCACTGACGGGGGGGTTCACAGATACGCAGTATTTT | CASSPLTGGFTDTQYF | TRBV18 | TRBD2 | TRBJ2-3 | -
TGTGCCAGCAGCGGGGGGGACAGGGTTGGTCAAGAGACCCAGTACTTC | CASSGGDRVGQETQYF | TRBV5-8 | TRBD1 | TRBJ2-5 | -
TGTGCCAGCAGCAAGGCCGGGACAGCTTACGAGCAGTACTTC | CASSKAGTAYEQYF | TRBV7-9 | TRBD1 | TRBJ2-7 | -
TGTGCCAGCAGGCCCGGGGGTCCGGCCGAGCAGTACTTC | CASRPGGPAEQYF | TRBV6-1 | - | TRBJ2-7 | once
TGTGCCAGCAGTGAATGGCAAGCGGAAGGCTCCCCCGCTTTCTTT | CASSEWQAEGSPAFF | TRBV25-1 | - | TRBJ1-1 | -
TGCGCCAGCAGCTTGCGTAGCGCAGCGGGTGTCTCTGAGCAGTACTTC | CASSLRSAAGVSEQYF | TRBV5-1 | - | TRBJ2-7 | few
TGTGCCAGCAGCTTGGTGCGGGGCCCCTACAATGAGCAGTTCTTC | CASSLVRGPYNEQFF | TRBV5-4 | - | TRBJ2-1 | -
TGTGCTAGTGGCCTCGGGGAGGGACGGAGGCCCCAGCATTTT | CASGLGEGRRPQHF | TRBV12-5 | - | TRBJ1-5 | few
TGCGCCAGCAAGCTTCAAGAGACCCAGTACTTC | CASKLQETQYF | TRBV5-1 | - | TRBJ2-5 | -
TGTGCCAGCCGGGGGGGCCATAACTATGGCTACACCTTC | CASRGGHNYGYTF | TRBV6-6 | - | TRBJ1-2 | -
TGTGCCAGCAGCCAGGGACAGGCGTATGGCTACACCTTC | CASSQGQAYGYTF | TRBV7-2 | TRBD1 | TRBJ1-2 | once
TGTGCCATCAGTGAGTCCCCGGGGGTAGATGAGCAGTATTTT | CAISESPGVDEQYF | TRBV10-3 | - | TRBJ2-3 | -
TGTGCCAGCAGCGTAGGCACAGCCCATTCACCCCTCCACTTT | CASSVGTAHSPLHF | TRBV9 | - | TRBJ1-6 | few
TGTGCCAGCAGTTACTCGCCAGGGATGGTGAACACTGAAGCTTTCTTT | CASSYSPGMVNTEAFF | TRBV6-5 | - | TRBJ1-1 | -
TGCAGCGCTACGACAGGGGCTAGCACAGATACGCAGTATTTT | CSATTGASTDTQYF | TRBV29-1 | TRBD1 | TRBJ2-3 | -
TGCGCCAGCAGCGCACTAGCGGGGGGCCGAGGTACGCAGTATTTT | CASSALAGGRGTQYF | TRBV4-1 | TRBD2 | TRBJ2-3 | -
TGTGCCAGCAGCTTAGCTGGGACTAGAAGCACAGATACGCAGTATTTT | CASSLAGTRSTDTQYF | TRBV7-9 | TRBD2 | TRBJ2-3 | -
TGTGCCAGCAGCCCCCCGGGACAGGCCAAAAACATTCAGTACTTC | CASSPPGQAKNIQYF | TRBV5-4 | TRBD1 | TRBJ2-4 | -
TGTGCTAGTGGACGCCGCTCCGGGACAGGGCCCGGCGAGCAGTACTTC | CASGRRSGTGPGEQYF | TRBV12-5 | TRBD1 | TRBJ2-7 | -
TGTGCCAGCACCTTAGCGGGGATAGGAGAGACCCAGTACTTC | CASTLAGIGETQYF | TRBV28 | TRBD2 | TRBJ2-5 | -
TGTGCCAGCAGTTATGGAGGGAACAACTATGGCTACACCTTC | CASSYGGNNYGYTF | TRBV6-5 | - | TRBJ1-2 | few
TGTGCCAGCACTCGGGACAGGGGGTTTTCCTACGAGCAGTACTTC | CASTRDRGFSYEQYF | TRBV6-1 | TRBD1 | TRBJ2-7 | -
TGTGCCAGCAGTCCCCGGACGGGGTTCTCCTACGAGCAGTACTTC | CASSPRTGFSYEQYF | TRBV27 | - | TRBJ2-7 | -
TGTGCCAGCAGTGAAGCCCTAGCGGGGGGTGGGAATGAGCAGTTCTTC | CASSEALAGGGNEQFF | TRBV2 | TRBD2 | TRBJ2-1 | -
TGTGCCAGCAGTGAAACTGGCCGGCGGGGTCAGCCCCAGCATTTT | CASSETGRRGQPQHF | TRBV6-1 | - | TRBJ1-5 | -
TGTGCCAGCAGCTTAGGGGGACAGAGTTATGGCTACACCTTC | CASSLGGQSYGYTF | TRBV5-4 | TRBD1 | TRBJ1-2 | once
TGCAGCGTTGGACAGGGGAACTATGGCTACACCTTC | CSVGQGNYGYTF | TRBV29-1 | TRBD1 | TRBJ1-2 | -